These 3 T cell receptor beta chains were sequenced from one sample in a study of T cell changes during pregnancy in multiple sclerosis. Profiled with immunoSEQ multiplex PCR; TCRdb holds only in-frame clones, not every one. In the table there are tens of thousands of clones, roughly 92% of which are singletons. This material consisted of peripheral blood, taken in the second trimester of pregnancy. Source of these receptors: a female donor with multiple sclerosis, enrolled in a pregnancy study.

The chain recombines TRBV2 with TRBJ2-3; TRBD2 matches at 9 bases. Germline assignment: CDR1 SNHLY and CDR2 FYNNEI. CDR3 length: 15 residues. Unmatched junction bases numbered 12, after V lost 7 bases and J lost 7 bases. For the CDR3, the DNA is TGTGCCAGCAAGCTGGCTAGCGGGATCTCGAATACGCAGTATTTT. Translating gives CASKLASGISNTQYF.

The chain couples TRBV19 to TRBJ1-1; D is ambiguous. This CDR3 region has 15 residues. Germline-derived CDR1 and CDR2 are LNHDA and SQIVND (reference sequence). Trimming removed 1 base from V and 5 bases from J, with 14 bases in between. CDR3 sequence (DNA): TGTGCCAGTAGTATAGTGGGCGGGGTTCTAACTGAAGCTTTCTTT. This sequence encodes CASSIVGGVLTEAFF. Drawing the rest from reference TRBV19 and TRBJ1-1, the complete variable domain is DGGITQSPKYLFRKEGQNVTLSCEQNLNHDAMYWYRQDPGQGLRLIYYSQIVNDFQKGDIAEGYSVSREKKESFPLTVTSAQKNPTAFYLCASSIVGGVLTEAFFGQGTRLTVV.

This clone was observed once. The V gene is TRBV2, the J gene TRBJ1-2, with 7 positions matching TRBD1. The CDR3 spans 14 residues. Looked up from germline, CDR1 is SNHLY and CDR2 is FYNNEI. With V trimmed by 4 bases and J by 0 bases, 2 bases remained unmatched. The CDR3 region has the DNA TGTGCCAGCAGTGGGACAGGTACTAACTATGGCTACACCTTC. This gives the protein CASSGTGTNYGYTF. Full variable domain (rest looked up from reference TRBV2 and TRBJ1-2): EPEVTQTPSHQVTQMGQEVILRCVPISNHLYFYWYRQILGQKVEFLVSFYNNEISEKSEIFDDQFSVERPDGSNFTLKIRSTKLEDSAMYFCASSGTGTNYGYTFGSGTRLTVV.